This T cell receptor (beta chain) was identified during a study of T cell responses to AZD1222 COVID-19 vaccine. TCRdb's table, derived via immunoSEQ multiplex PCR, lists solely in-frame clones and lacks some. This sample has around 130,000 clones, with about 90% found just once. There are 13 residues in the CDR3. Germline V lookup: CDR1 MDHEN, CDR2 SYDVKM. V was clipped by 6 bases and J by 3 bases; unmatched bases: 5. The count of this clone is one. The rearrangement uses TRBV28 and TRBJ2-7; 7 positions match TRBD1. Sequencing used peripheral blood, obtained 28 days after the second dose of the MenACWY control vaccine. This sequence originates from an adult who received the MenACWY meningococcal vaccine as a control. For the CDR3, the DNA is TGTGCCAGCAGAAGGGGACAGAACTACGAGCAGTACTTC. This translates into CASRRGQNYEQYF.